The entry below describes one TCR beta chain. Which antigen it targets is not known. No base quality information exists; no much larger clone differs at one position. In total, roughly 670 healthy bone marrow donors made up the cohort. At the time of sampling, every cohort member was nominally healthy, though immune exposures that went unrecorded were likely present. The donor was CMV seronegative and was included in the group of about 400 seronegative cohort members. Every donor gave a peripheral blood sample, and the peripheral blood mononuclear cells from that sample were used for TCR beta sequencing. Genomic DNA was extracted from the blood cell samples with the Qiagen DNeasy Blood Extraction Kit. This specimen belongs to a study of cytomegalovirus exposure and HLA in healthy donors (dated by TCRdb to the late 2010s). Regarding the research as a whole: In an earlier analysis of approximately 500 of the donors, around 300 Gb of sequence data and about 110 million unique TCR beta sequences from roughly 200 million T cells were reported. An early release covering roughly 640 HLA-typed donors comprised approximately 290 gigabases of sequencing data and 85 million to 100 million unique TCR sequences. Among the roughly 400 genotyped donors, more than 70% belonged to the genetic ancestry cluster associated with self-reported Caucasian donors. The study aimed to test whether signatures of past pathogen exposure could be identified by cataloging public T cell receptors. The study profiled the T cell repertoires of under 700 subjects by immunosequencing and related them to cytomegalovirus serostatus. In addition to the first cohort of several hundred subjects, a separate validation cohort of some 120 different subjects was used. High-throughput TCR immunosequencing, statistical association of individual TCRs with disease status, and machine learning were combined to predict cytomegalovirus infection status. A later analysis re-analyzed previously published TCR beta repertoires from 666 donors and added high-resolution HLA genotyping to study TCR occurrence patterns. Rather than drawing on any new phenotypic data, the later analysis identified candidate immune exposures from TCR beta sequences and the way those sequences occurred across donors. To decide whether each TCR beta V gene segment behaved as functional or pseudogenic, an earlier analysis of some 570 of the donors relied on high-throughput TCR beta sequencing. Donor age, sex, ethnicity and CMV serostatus were compiled alongside the repertoire data. A later genetic analysis took genome-wide SNP genotypes for about 60% of the roughly 670 donors and used that subset as a discovery cohort. All discovery cohort repertoires had been generated on a single sequencing platform. Class I and class II HLA loci were covered by the typing at four-digit resolution. Typing coverage differed by locus: A, B, C, DRB1 and DQB1 were typed in roughly 620-630 donors, DQA1 in 500 to 550, DPA1 in 606, and DPB1 in 400 to 490. About five DR-DQ haplotypes were treated as single units for association and clustering because of strong linkage in the cohort. Among almost 400 genotyped donors of the cohort, an average of 235,054 unique TCR beta nucleotide sequences were sequenced per donor, approximately 20% of them non-productive. Study-level results and caveats: In a later genetic analysis, a missense DCLRE1C variant was associated with V-gene and J-gene trimming of TCR beta chains, and the association was replicated in an independent cohort. When HLA alleles, especially DR and DQ, strongly co-occurred, attributing TCR associations to individual alleles was difficult. While some public TCRs were present in many individuals, most TCR sequences turned up only very rarely across donors. In both the original and validation cohorts, the classifier was reported to diagnose cytomegalovirus status with high specificity and sensitivity. In an earlier analysis of approximately 590 of the donors, most TCR beta V segments were observed in productive rearrangements about 87% or about 30% of the time, broadly matching IMGT annotations. Sequencing depth was assumed to be roughly uniform across donors in the presence/absence analyses, though that assumption may not hold. For the cohort, immune exposure information was limited to CMV serostatus. In this cohort, only TCR beta chains were sequenced, and detectable features were limited by the absence of alpha or paired-chain data. According to a later genetic analysis, donors in an Asian-associated ancestry cluster had fewer N-insertions in productive TCRs than the roughly 670-donor mean. Correlated functional status among segregating V segments might reflect linkage disequilibrium, but an unknown experimental factor could not be ruled out. A later analysis found that most CMV-associated TCR beta chains appeared HLA-restricted, with HLA associations seemingly driven largely by CMV exposure. The sequencing pipeline was judged likely to have produced a cluster of highly shared sequence variants as a technical artifact. In a later analysis, the rate of TCR association differed among HLA loci, with DRB1 alleles having the most associated TCRs and HLA-C alleles having the fewest. A later analysis associated 16,951 TCR beta sequences with specific HLA alleles at a false discovery rate of 0.05. In a later analysis, HLA-associated TCR beta chains were found to be more clonally expanded and to have lower generation probabilities than equally common non-associated chains. Because counts were too low, around 18 rarely observed V segments, including chromosome 9 orphons, were left out of the earlier analysis of a few hundred of the donors. The authors suggested that the approach could potentially be generalized to other disease states and immunological phenotypes. The study gave a list of about 150 TCR beta chains associated with cytomegalovirus. According to a later analysis, parvovirus B19, influenza, CMV and Epstein-Barr virus appeared linked to several top co-occurrence clusters. A few of the identified cytomegalovirus-associated TCR beta chains were confirmed in vitro to be specific for cytomegalovirus antigens. A further reported finding was that TCR beta sequences accurately predicted the HLA-A and HLA-B alleles for most subjects in the first cohort. Because some donors lacked HLA typing at each locus, the association tests relied only on the typed subset.

Libraries were made using the immunoSEQ multiplex PCR assay. The multiplex PCR relied on a mix of 60 forward primers for TCR Vbeta segments and 13 reverse primers for TCR Jbeta segments. Amplification of the CDR3 region of rearranged TCR beta genes was performed with a multiplex PCR assay on genomic DNA. The Illumina HiSeq System was used to sequence the amplified TCR beta libraries as 87-base-pair reads. Concerning the study's data processing: A later analysis counted about 76 million unique TCR beta chains across the 666 repertoires, and approximately 11 million of these chains were shared by at least two donors. To remove PCR and sequencing errors, raw reads were error-corrected and collapsed into unique sequences using a nearest-neighbor algorithm that merged closely related sequences. CDR3 sequences were aligned to IMGT reference sequences to assign V, D and J gene segments. For a sequence to be retained, a match of at least six nucleotides to both a V gene segment and a J gene segment was required. Rearrangements were classified as productive when the CDR3 lacked stop codons and remained in frame with V and J, and all other rearrangements were classified as non-productive. CDR3 was defined by IMGT convention, running from the second conserved V-encoded cysteine to the conserved J-encoded phenylalanine. Sequences without an unambiguous match to a single V gene segment were excluded from the earlier analysis of about 640 of the donors. In an earlier analysis of around 600 of the donors, V segments were called functional above 56.7% productive rearrangements and were called segregating when the between-donor standard deviation exceeded 5%. A statistical classification framework was built for diagnosing cytomegalovirus status from the catalog of TCR beta chain sequences. In a later analysis, TCR nucleotide sequences were compared against IMGT/GENE-DB human TR gene sequences so that V and J genes could be assigned. Using the TCRdist pipeline, a later analysis assigned CDR3 sequences along with most-parsimonious VDJ recombination scenarios. In a later analysis, each TCR beta chain was defined by its CDR3 amino acid sequence together with its V-gene family, and reads without a unique V-gene family were excluded. As a way to deal with suspected cross-contamination and a sequencing artifact, a later analysis dropped nearly 600 nucleotide sequences that were highly shared and had low generation probability. A later analysis calculated a clonal expansion index for each public chain from normalized within-repertoire ranks of inferred template counts. A later analysis computed generation probabilities with a VDJ recombination model fitted to out-of-frame rearrangements, and checked the results against IGoR. In a later analysis, TCR-TCR, TCR-HLA and TCR-CMV co-occurrence was scored with hypergeometric tests, and a repertoire-size bias correction was applied to TCR pairs. In a later analysis, false discovery rates were estimated by permuting HLA or CMV assignments 20 times. A later analysis grouped co-occurring TCRs with DBSCAN, adding TCRdist sequence similarity when clustering within HLA-allele-positive subsets. Repertoires with fewer than 30,000 or more than 120,000 public chains were left out of co-occurrence clustering, as were about five repertoires with anomalous nucleotide sharing. TCRdb obtained this table from immuneACCESS and retained in-frame rearrangements with V and J assigned. These tables miss some clones; where compared with another copy, unresolved V genes account for less than half of the shortfall, and the remainder is unexplained. From that table come the V and J calls and clone size; the DNA was used to work out D and trimming. Counted in this sample were around 130,000 clones; 60% to 85% of them appeared once. The ten largest clonotypes hold roughly 3% of the sample.

The sequence came from a man aged 25 to 40 in good health and CMV-seronegative. Sequencing input: PBMCs.

The sequenced DNA is TGCGCCAGCAGCCTAGACAGGGGCTACGAGCAGTACTTC. This codes for CASSLDRGYEQYF. Recombination joined TRBV4-1 with TRBJ2-7, and 8 junctional nucleotides match TRBD1. The germline V gene specifies MGHRA as CDR1 and YSYEKL as CDR2. The CDR3 starts with the cysteine, ends with the phenylalanine, and has 13 residues. Only CDR3 DNA is held: 39 bases, read in frame from base 1. After removal of 4 bases from V and 3 bases from J, the junction retains 2 bases not matched to a gene.